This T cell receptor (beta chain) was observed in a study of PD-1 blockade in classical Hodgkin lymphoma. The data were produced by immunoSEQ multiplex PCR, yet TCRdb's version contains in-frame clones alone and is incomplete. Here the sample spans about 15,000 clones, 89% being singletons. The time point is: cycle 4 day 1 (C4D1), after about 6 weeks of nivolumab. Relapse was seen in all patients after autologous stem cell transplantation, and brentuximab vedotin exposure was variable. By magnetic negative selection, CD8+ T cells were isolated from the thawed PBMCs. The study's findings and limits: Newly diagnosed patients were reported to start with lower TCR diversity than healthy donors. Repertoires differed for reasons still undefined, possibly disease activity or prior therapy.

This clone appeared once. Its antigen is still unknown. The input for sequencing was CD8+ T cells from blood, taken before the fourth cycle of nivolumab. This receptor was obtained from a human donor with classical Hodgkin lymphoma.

CDR3 nucleotides: TGTGCCAGCAGTTCAGGGATATGGACTGAAGCTTTCTTT. This gives the protein CASSSGIWTEAFF. The chain couples TRBV27 to TRBJ1-1, with TRBD1 as a possible D gene (5 bases). CDR1 is MNHEY, CDR2 SMNVEV, per germline (reference sequence). This CDR3 is 13 amino acids long. Trimming cost V 4 bases and J 5 bases, with 11 bases left between them.